The 11 T cell receptor beta chains below come from one sample, sequenced in a study of blood T cell repertoires in COVID-19. Assay used: immunoSEQ multiplex PCR; TCRdb lists only in-frame clones, some missing. The table records 45,000 to 60,000 clones, around nine tenths of them present only once. The specimen sequenced was peripheral blood. The origin of the receptors is a man aged 55 to 69 with active or convalescent COVID-19.

The chain employs TRBV11-1 and TRBJ1-2; the match to TRBD1 covers 8 bases. This CDR3 is built from 15 residues. V lost 7 bases and J lost 3; bases outside the gene matches: 10. Germline V lookup: CDR1 SGHAT, CDR2 FQDESV (reference sequence). The CDR3 coding sequence is TGTGCCAGCAACCCAGTGGGACAGGACGACTATGGCTACACCTTC. Its protein is CASNPVGQDDYGYTF.

The rearrangement links TRBV25-1 to TRBJ1-1, with D possibly matching TRBD1 (5 bases). CDR1 and CDR2 (germline): MGHDK, SYGVNS. Trimming removed 3 bases from V and 5 bases from J, with 16 bases in between. This CDR3 is built from 15 residues. The CDR3 DNA follows: TGTGCCAGCAGTGATTCGTCGGGGGTTCAGACTGAAGCTTTCTTT. Translating it yields CASSDSSGVQTEAFF.

V usage is TRBV29-1 and J usage is TRBJ1-4, with 7 bases fitting TRBD1. Germline CDR1 and CDR2: SQVTM and ANQGSEA. The CDR3 covers 13 residues. V shed 6 bases and J 4 bases; nucleotides not matched to a gene: 5. In DNA, the CDR3 is TGCAGCGTCGGACAGGAAAATAATGAAAAACTGTTTTTT. Its protein product is CSVGQENNEKLFF.

The rearrangement links TRBV7-6 to TRBJ2-3; possibly TRBD2 for D (6 bases). V was shortened by 5 bases and J by 0 bases, with 18 bases between the two germline ends. The CDR3 totals 17 residues. Germline V gene sequence: CDR1 SGHVS, CDR2 FNYEAQ. The CDR3 reads CASSTAGRGLSTDTQYF. Here the CDR3 DNA reads TGTGCCAGCAGCACGGCAGGTAGGGGACTGAGCACAGATACGCAGTATTTT. Full variable domain (remainder filled in from reference TRBV7-6 and TRBJ2-3): GAGVSQSPRYKVTKRGQDVALRCDPISGHVSLYWYRQALGQGPEFLTYFNYEAQQDKSGLPNDRFSAERPEGSISTLTIQRTEQRDSAMYRCASSTAGRGLSTDTQYFGPGTRLTVL.

V usage is TRBV18 and J usage is TRBJ1-6; 12 bases are a match to TRBD1. Germline assignment: CDR1 KGHSH and CDR2 LQKENI. This CDR3 region has 14 residues. V gave up 6 bases and J gave up 16 bases; unmatched junction bases: 10. The CDR3 sequence is CASSQGQGARTLHF. The DNA of the CDR3 is TGTGCCAGCTCGCAGGGACAGGGGGCGAGGACTCTCCACTTT.

This clone was picked up one time. The genes are TRBV30 and TRBJ2-5; 9 bases fit TRBD1. This CDR3 contains 15 residues. The V gene end was trimmed by 3 bases and the J gene end by 0 bases; junction bases not matched to a gene: 5. Germline assignment: CDR1 GTSNPN and CDR2 SVGIG (reference sequence). The CDR3 reads CAWRAGTGNQETQYF. CDR3 in DNA: TGTGCCTGGAGGGCGGGGACAGGGAACCAAGAGACCCAGTACTTC.

The chain recombines TRBV5-6 with TRBJ2-5; D gene ambiguous. Trimming removed 1 base at V and 2 bases at J, with 6 bases between. CDR3 length: 13 amino acids. Germline loops: CDR1 SGHDT, CDR2 YYEEEE. In DNA, the CDR3 is TGTGCCAGCAGCTTGCCGGGTCAAGAGACCCAGTACTTC. This translates into CASSLPGQETQYF.

V is TRBV6-5 and J is TRBJ1-2; 9 bases are shared with TRBD1. Trimming took 5 bases from V and 4 from J; bases not matched to a gene: 8. Germline V gene sequence: CDR1 MNHEY, CDR2 SVGAGI. The CDR3 is 15 residues long. The CDR3 nucleotides read TGTGCCAGCAGTACAACAGGGGGCTCGGGCTATGGCTACACCTTC. As protein: CASSTTGGSGYGYTF.

The chain joins TRBV7-6 to TRBJ1-2; D is uncertain. CDR3 length: 13 amino acids. The germline V and J ends were trimmed by 0 bases and 8 bases, with 10 bases remaining between them. Per the germline V gene, CDR1 is SGHVS and CDR2 is FNYEAQ. The CDR3 here is CASSLARGYGYTF. The CDR3 coding sequence is TGTGCCAGCAGCTTAGCGCGGGGTTACGGCTACACCTTC. Full variable domain (rest looked up from reference TRBV7-6 and TRBJ1-2): GAGVSQSPRYKVTKRGQDVALRCDPISGHVSLYWYRQALGQGPEFLTYFNYEAQQDKSGLPNDRFSAERPEGSISTLTIQRTEQRDSAMYRCASSLARGYGYTFGSGTRLTVV.

The chain recombines TRBV13 with TRBJ2-7, with D perhaps TRBD2 (6 bases). Trimming cost V 5 bases and J 7 bases, with 15 bases left between them. Germline V gene lookup returns CDR1 PRHDT and CDR2 FYEKMQ (reference sequence). The CDR3 spans 13 residues. The chain's CDR3 is CASSAGPLLEQYF. The CDR3 DNA reads TGTGCCAGCAGCGCGGGACCACTCCTGGAGCAGTACTTC.

The genes are TRBV6-4 and TRBJ1-6, with D unresolved. The CDR3 is made up of 14 amino acids. Trimming removed 0 bases at V and 6 bases at J, with 6 bases between. CDR1 is MRHNA and CDR2 is SNTAGT in the germline V gene. The CDR3: CASSDSIANSPLHF. The CDR3 DNA reads TGTGCCAGCAGTGACTCGATAGCTAATTCACCCCTCCACTTT.